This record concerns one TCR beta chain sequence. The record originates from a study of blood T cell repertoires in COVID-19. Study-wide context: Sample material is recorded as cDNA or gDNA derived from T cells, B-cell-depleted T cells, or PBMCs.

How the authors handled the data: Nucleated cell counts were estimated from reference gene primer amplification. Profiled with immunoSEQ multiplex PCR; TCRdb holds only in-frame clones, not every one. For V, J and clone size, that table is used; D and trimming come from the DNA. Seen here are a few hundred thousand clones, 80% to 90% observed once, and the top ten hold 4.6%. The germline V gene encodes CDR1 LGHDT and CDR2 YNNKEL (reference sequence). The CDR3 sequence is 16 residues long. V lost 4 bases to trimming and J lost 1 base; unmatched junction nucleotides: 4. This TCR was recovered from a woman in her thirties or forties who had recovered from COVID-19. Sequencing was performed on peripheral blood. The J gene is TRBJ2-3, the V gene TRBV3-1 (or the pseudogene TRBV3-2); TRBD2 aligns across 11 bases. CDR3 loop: CASSPETSGGTDTQYF. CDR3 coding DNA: TGTGCCAGCAGCCCCGAGACTAGCGGGGGCACAGATACGCAGTATTTT.